Listed here are 8 T cell receptor beta chains from one sample, sequenced in a study of T cell responses to AZD1222 COVID-19 vaccine. Sequenced by immunoSEQ multiplex PCR; TCRdb stores in-frame clones only, minus some. The data show 97,000 or so clones, 84% seen once. The source material was peripheral blood, sampled on day 0 of AZD1222 vaccination. All receptors come from an adult in good health.

This rearrangement joins TRBV19 to TRBJ2-7; D unclear. Germline V lookup: CDR1 LNHDA, CDR2 SQIVND (reference sequence). The CDR3 spans 12 residues. The V and J ends lost 9 bases and 0 bases respectively, with 9 bases between them. CDR3 DNA: TGTGCCAGCGACTTTACCTCCTACGAGCAGTACTTC. It yields the protein CASDFTSYEQYF.

The rearrangement joins TRBV11-3 to TRBJ1-1; 9 nucleotides agree with TRBD1. The CDR3 covers 11 residues. Per the germline V gene, CDR1 is SGHNT and CDR2 is YENEEA. V shed 9 bases and J 10 bases; nucleotides not matched to a gene: 6. The CDR3 here is CASTGGIGAFF. The CDR3 region has the DNA TGTGCCAGTACAGGGGGCATAGGAGCTTTCTTT.

The rearrangement links TRBV7-2 to TRBJ1-3, with D possibly TRBD1 on 6 matching bases. V was pared by 7 bases and J by 1 base, with 20 bases between. Germline V lookup: CDR1 SGHTA, CDR2 FQGNSA. The CDR3 is 17 amino acids. DNA for the CDR3: TGTGCCAGCACCCCGGGCCTCGGGGGGCTTTCTGGAAACACCATATATTTT. Its protein product is CASTPGLGGLSGNTIYF.

The J gene is TRBJ2-1, the V gene TRBV5-6; unclear D gene. The V end was cut by 1 base, the J end by 11 bases, with 7 bases between. The CDR3 runs 11 residues. Germline-derived CDR1 and CDR2 are SGHDT and YYEEEE. DNA for the CDR3: TGTGCCAGCAGCTTGTTTGACAAGCAGTTCTTC. Amino acids: CASSLFDKQFF.

This chain connects TRBV24-1 to TRBJ2-3; 9 nucleotides line up with TRBD1. Germline V gives CDR1 KGHDR, CDR2 SFDVKD. The CDR3 covers 15 residues. The V and J ends lost 4 bases and 3 bases, in that order; junction bases with no gene match: 4. The CDR3 spells CATSEYGQGTDTQYF. CDR3 DNA: TGTGCCACCAGTGAGTACGGACAGGGGACAGATACGCAGTATTTT.

This clone appeared once. This sequence joins TRBV6-2 or TRBV6-3 and TRBJ1-5, with 7 bases lining up with TRBD1. CDR1 is MNHEY and CDR2 is SVGEGT in the germline V gene. The V segment lost 2 bases and the J segment 2 bases; nucleotides outside the gene matches: 6. The CDR3 totals 16 residues. The chain's CDR3 is CASSYAGTARNQPQHF. CDR3 DNA: TGTGCCAGCAGTTACGCGGGGACAGCGCGCAATCAGCCCCAGCATTTT.

DNA of the CDR3: TGTGCCAGCAGCAAATCCCCCCCTAGCGGGGAGAGCTCCTACAATGAGCAGTTCTTC. This encodes CASSKSPPSGESSYNEQFF. The chain uses TRBV21-1 and TRBJ2-1; TRBD2, the table's D call, lacks a check against the DNA. TRBV21-1 is a pseudogene locus. This CDR3 has 19 amino acids.

The gene calls are TRBV9 and TRBJ2-4; a possible D gene is TRBD2 (5 bases). V was trimmed by 3 bases and J by 1 base, leaving 8 bases between them. The CDR3 consists of 14 residues. Germline V gene data show CDR1 as SGDLS and CDR2 as YYNGEE. The CDR3 spells CASSATGAKNIQYF. CDR3 bases: TGTGCCAGCAGCGCAACGGGGGCCAAAAACATTCAGTACTTC.